The following is a TCR beta chain sequence with its context. Its antigen remains unknown. This sample stems from a study of PD-1 blockade in classical Hodgkin lymphoma. Study context: Every 2 weeks, patients had 3 mg/kg nivolumab intravenously.

As to time point: cycle 4 day 1 (C4D1), after around six weeks of nivolumab. Every one of the patients relapsed after autologous stem cell transplantation (brentuximab vedotin exposure was variable). The authors purified CD4+ T cells from thawed PBMCs by magnetic negative selection. V lost 4 bases and J lost 8; bases outside the gene matches: 8. The CDR3 is 14 amino acids. Germline CDR1 reads ENHRY; CDR2 reads SYGVKD. Broader study findings: Unlike CD8+ TCR diversity, which did not rise significantly by C4D1, CD4+ TCR diversity did.

TCRdb's table, derived via immunoSEQ multiplex PCR, lists solely in-frame clones and lacks some. The data contain approximately 28,000 clones, approximately 79% of them singletons. The receptor was isolated from a human donor with classical Hodgkin lymphoma. The sample was CD4+ T cells from blood, taken before the fourth cycle of nivolumab. The chain joins TRBV10-3 to TRBJ2-1, with 7 bases aligning to TRBD2. CDR3 DNA: TGTGCCATCAGTGGCGAACTAGCGAGGGATGAGCAGTTCTTC. Protein product: CAISGELARDEQFF.